The 19 T cell receptor beta chains reported below all come from one sample, sequenced in a study of blood T cell repertoires in COVID-19. The repertoire was sequenced with immunoSEQ multiplex PCR; TCRdb's copy has only in-frame clones and lacks some. Here the sample spans roughly 140,000 clones, approximately 84% being singletons. Sequences were obtained from peripheral blood. Receptor source: a woman aged 60-75 years with COVID-19, enrolled during active disease.

This chain uses TRBV15 with TRBJ2-1, with TRBD1 identical over 8 bases. The CDR3 totals 16 residues. Losses at the gene ends were 0 bases for V and 6 bases for J; bases not matched to a gene: 7. From germline, CDR1 is LNHNV and CDR2 YYDKDF (reference sequence). CDR3 loop: CATSREVTGAFNEQFF. DNA of the CDR3: TGTGCCACCAGCAGAGAGGTGACAGGGGCGTTCAATGAGCAGTTCTTC.

This clone was detected once. The V gene is TRBV7-3, the J gene TRBJ2-3; 10 bases agree with TRBD1. CDR1 is SGHTA, CDR2 FQGTGA, per germline. There are 13 residues in the CDR3. V shed 5 bases and J 7 bases; nucleotides not matched to a gene: 3. CDR3 loop: CASSPGQGNTQYF. Written as DNA, the CDR3 is TGTGCCAGCAGCCCGGGACAGGGGAATACGCAGTATTTT.

The rearrangement uses TRBV19 and TRBJ2-6, with 9 bases fitting TRBD1. The CDR3 totals 16 residues. CDR1 is LNHDA and CDR2 is SQIVND in the germline V gene (reference sequence). The junction had 4 bases not matched to a gene; V was cut back by 7 bases and J by 0 bases. The CDR3 DNA follows: TGTGCCAGTACCCGGGACAGGGCCTCTGGGGCCAACGTCCTGACTTTC. Translated, it gives CASTRDRASGANVLTF.

CDR3 sequence reads: CASSMAGYTGELFF. The DNA for the CDR3 is TGTGCCAGCAGTATGGCGGGATACACCGGGGAGCTGTTTTTT. The chain has TRBV2 and TRBJ2-2; possible D gene TRBD2, 6 bases. There are 14 residues in the CDR3. The V and J ends lost 5 bases and 3 bases respectively, with 10 bases between them. Germline V lookup: CDR1 SNHLY, CDR2 FYNNEI.

This rearrangement joins TRBV28 to TRBJ1-2, with 8 bases aligning to TRBD1. This CDR3 comprises 15 residues. Germline V gene sequence: CDR1 MDHEN, CDR2 SYDVKM. V lost 6 bases, J lost 3 bases, and 9 bases stayed unmatched. CDR3 nucleotides: TGTGCCAGCAGCTCCCCGGACAGGGCTCACTATGGCTACACCTTC. This encodes CASSSPDRAHYGYTF.

V and J are TRBV3-1 (or the pseudogene TRBV3-2) and TRBJ1-1, with 11 bases that match TRBD1. V gave up 5 bases and J gave up 5 bases; unmatched junction bases: 7. CDR1 and CDR2 (germline): LGHDT, YNNKEL (reference sequence). The CDR3 has 15 residues. CDR3 DNA sequence: TGTGCCAGCAGCAAACGGACAGGGGGCAGGACTGAAGCTTTCTTT. This sequence encodes CASSKRTGGRTEAFF.

The chain uses TRBV27 and TRBJ1-5; 8 nucleotides line up with TRBD1. Losses at the gene ends were 6 bases for V and 1 base for J; bases not matched to a gene: 8. The CDR3 runs 16 residues. The germline CDR1 and CDR2 sequences are MNHEY and SMNVEV (reference sequence). DNA for the CDR3: TGTGCCAGCAGGGCAGGGGGCGCCTTAAGCAATCAGCCCCAGCATTTT. Translation gives CASRAGGALSNQPQHF.

The V and J genes are TRBV3-1 (or the pseudogene TRBV3-2) and TRBJ2-5; TRBD2 matches at 10 bases. This CDR3 has 15 amino acids. From germline, CDR1 is LGHDT and CDR2 YNNKEL (reference sequence). J was trimmed by 5 bases and V by 4 bases; bases with no gene match: 7. As DNA, the CDR3 is TGTGCCAGCAGCCCGTCTAGCGGGAGTCCGGAGACCCAGTACTTC. As protein: CASSPSSGSPETQYF.

The J gene is TRBJ1-1, the V gene TRBV7-9, with D maybe TRBD1 (5 bases). Trimming removed 0 bases from V and 4 bases from J, with 12 bases in between. This CDR3 spans 15 amino acids. The germline gives CDR1 SEHNR, CDR2 FQNEAQ (reference sequence). CDR3 amino acids: CASSLAGGLGTEAFF. In nucleotides, the CDR3 is TGTGCCAGCAGCTTAGCCGGGGGACTTGGCACTGAAGCTTTCTTT.

V gene TRBV3-1 (or the pseudogene TRBV3-2) combines with J gene TRBJ2-1; 13 bases are shared with TRBD2. The CDR3 covers 15 residues. V gave up 4 bases and J gave up 7 bases; unmatched junction bases: 4. Germline V gene sequence: CDR1 LGHDT, CDR2 YNNKEL (reference sequence). The CDR3 here is CASSPGLAGVNEQFF. The CDR3 DNA follows: TGTGCCAGCAGCCCCGGACTAGCGGGAGTGAATGAGCAGTTCTTC.

The chain has TRBV9 and TRBJ1-4, with D maybe TRBD1 (6 bases). Trimming removed 0 bases at V and 6 bases at J, with 12 bases between. The CDR3 sequence is 15 residues long. The germline V gene encodes CDR1 SGDLS and CDR2 YYNGEE. This chain's CDR3 is CASSVGQGWDEKLFF. CDR3 nucleotides: TGTGCCAGCAGCGTAGGGCAGGGGTGGGATGAAAAACTGTTTTTT.

The chain joins TRBV7-9 to TRBJ1-1; D perhaps matches TRBD1 (5 bases). From germline, CDR1 is SEHNR and CDR2 FQNEAQ (reference sequence). Trimming took 2 bases from V and 6 from J, leaving 19 bases between them. The CDR3 has 16 residues. CDR3 sequence reads: CASSLSVVDINAEAFF. The CDR3 coding sequence is TGTGCCAGCAGCTTATCAGTAGTGGACATAAATGCTGAAGCTTTCTTT.

The chain employs TRBV6-6 and TRBJ2-1; 7 bases map to TRBD2. The length of the CDR3 is 12 residues. J was trimmed by 11 bases and V by 4 bases; bases with no gene match: 5. CDR1 is MNHNY, CDR2 SVGAGI, per germline (reference sequence). The CDR3 nucleotides read TGTGCCAGCAGTTCCATAGCGGGCCAGCAGTTCTTC. Translated: CASSSIAGQQFF.

The chain employs TRBV7-2 and TRBJ1-2; D is perhaps TRBD1 (5 bases). The CDR3 is 13 amino acids. The germline V and J ends were trimmed by 3 bases and 2 bases, with 7 bases remaining between them. CDR1 and CDR2 (germline): SGHTA, FQGNSA. The CDR3 is CASSLPGNYGYTF. The CDR3, as DNA: TGTGCCAGCAGCTTGCCAGGGAACTATGGCTACACCTTC.

In its sample, this clone was seen once. The sample carries other DNA sequences with the same CDR3. The rearrangement links TRBV2 to TRBJ2-6; D is possibly TRBD1 (5 bases). The germline gives CDR1 SNHLY, CDR2 FYNNEI. The CDR3 totals 15 residues. V lost 9 bases, J lost 0 bases, and 12 bases lay in between. In DNA form, the CDR3 reads TGTGCCAGTAGGAGTGGGGCCTCTGGGGCCAACGTCCTGACTTTC. It translates to CASRSGASGANVLTF.

The chain carries TRBV3-1 (or the pseudogene TRBV3-2) and TRBJ2-3, with D perhaps matching TRBD2 (5 bases). Looked up from germline, CDR1 is LGHDT and CDR2 is YNNKEL (reference sequence). The CDR3 length is 16 residues. Trimming stripped 3 bases from V and 5 bases from J, with 18 bases between. CDR3 residues: CASSQLGEGYRDTQYF. CDR3 nucleotides: TGTGCCAGCAGCCAGCTGGGAGAGGGCTACAGAGATACGCAGTATTTT.

V gene TRBV2 combines with J gene TRBJ1-1; 8 bases are shared with TRBD1. The CDR3 extends over 13 amino acids. V shed 7 bases, J shed 4 bases, and the junction held 5 bases outside the gene matches. Germline assignment: CDR1 SNHLY and CDR2 FYNNEI. The CDR3 is CASIWTGPTEAFF. The CDR3 DNA sequence: TGTGCCAGCATTTGGACAGGGCCCACTGAAGCTTTCTTT.

The chain uses TRBV5-1 and TRBJ1-5; D is unresolved. The CDR3 length is 15 residues. The germline gives CDR1 SGHRS, CDR2 YFSETQ. V was trimmed by 0 bases and J by 3 bases, leaving 10 bases between them. Here the CDR3 reads CASSLDGVTNQPQHF. Written as DNA, the CDR3 is TGCGCCAGCAGCTTGGACGGGGTCACCAATCAGCCCCAGCATTTT. Combining the CDR3 with reference TRBV5-1 and TRBJ1-5 gives the whole variable domain KAGVTQTPRYLIKTRGQQVTLSCSPISGHRSVSWYQQTPGQGLQFLFEYFSETQRNKGNFPGRFSGRQFSNSRSEMNVSTLELGDSALYLCASSLDGVTNQPQHFGDGTRLSIL.

The genes are TRBV10-3 and TRBJ1-1, with 7 positions matching TRBD1. In germline, CDR1 is ENHRY, CDR2 SYGVKD. CDR3 length: 15 residues. V lost 6 bases and J lost 2; bases outside the gene matches: 9. The CDR3, as DNA: TGTGCCATCAGACCCCGGACAGGAGGAAACACTGAAGCTTTCTTT. Translating gives CAIRPRTGGNTEAFF.